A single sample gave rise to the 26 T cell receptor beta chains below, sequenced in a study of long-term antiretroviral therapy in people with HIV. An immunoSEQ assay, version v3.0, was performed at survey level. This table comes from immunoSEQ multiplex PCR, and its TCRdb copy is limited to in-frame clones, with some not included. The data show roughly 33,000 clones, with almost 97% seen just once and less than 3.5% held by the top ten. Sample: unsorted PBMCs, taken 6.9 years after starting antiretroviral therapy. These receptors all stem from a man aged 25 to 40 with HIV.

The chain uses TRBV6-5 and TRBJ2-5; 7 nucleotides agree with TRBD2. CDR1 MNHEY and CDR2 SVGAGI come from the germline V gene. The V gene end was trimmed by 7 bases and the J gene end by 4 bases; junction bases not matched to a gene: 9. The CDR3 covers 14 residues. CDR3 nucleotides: TGTGCCAGCAACGTCGTTCGGGGGGTAGAGACCCAGTACTTC. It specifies CASNVVRGVETQYF.

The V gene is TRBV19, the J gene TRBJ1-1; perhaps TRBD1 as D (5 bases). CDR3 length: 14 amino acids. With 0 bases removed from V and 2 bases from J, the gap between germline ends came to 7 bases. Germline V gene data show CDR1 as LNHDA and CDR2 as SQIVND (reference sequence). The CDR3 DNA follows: TGTGCCAGTAGTATAGAGGGGACTAACACTGAAGCTTTCTTT. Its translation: CASSIEGTNTEAFF. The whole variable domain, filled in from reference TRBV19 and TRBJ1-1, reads DGGITQSPKYLFRKEGQNVTLSCEQNLNHDAMYWYRQDPGQGLRLIYYSQIVNDFQKGDIAEGYSVSREKKESFPLTVTSAQKNPTAFYLCASSIEGTNTEAFFGQGTRLTVV.

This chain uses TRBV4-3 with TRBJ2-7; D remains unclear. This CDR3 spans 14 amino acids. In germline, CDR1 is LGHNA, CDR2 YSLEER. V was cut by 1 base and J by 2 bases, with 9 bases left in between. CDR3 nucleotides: TGCGCCAGCAGCCAAGTAGCTGGGGCCTACGAGCAGTACTTC. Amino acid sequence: CASSQVAGAYEQYF.

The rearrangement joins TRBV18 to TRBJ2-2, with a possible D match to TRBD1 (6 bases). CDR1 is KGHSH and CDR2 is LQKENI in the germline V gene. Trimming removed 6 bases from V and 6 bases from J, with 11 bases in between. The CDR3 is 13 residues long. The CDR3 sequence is CASSLRGPGELFF. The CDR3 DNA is TGTGCCAGCTCCCTCAGGGGACCCGGGGAGCTGTTTTTT. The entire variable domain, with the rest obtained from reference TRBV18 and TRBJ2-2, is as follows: NAGVMQNPRHLVRRRGQEARLRCSPMKGHSHVYWYRQLPEEGLKFMVYLQKENIIDESGMPKERFSAEFPKEGPSILRIQQVVRGDSAAYFCASSLRGPGELFFGEGSRLTVL.

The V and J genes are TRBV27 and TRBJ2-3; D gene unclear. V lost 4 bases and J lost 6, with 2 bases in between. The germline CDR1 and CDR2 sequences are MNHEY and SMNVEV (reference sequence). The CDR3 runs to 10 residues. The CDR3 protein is CASSWDTQYF. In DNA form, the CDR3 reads TGTGCCAGCAGTTGGGATACGCAGTATTTT.

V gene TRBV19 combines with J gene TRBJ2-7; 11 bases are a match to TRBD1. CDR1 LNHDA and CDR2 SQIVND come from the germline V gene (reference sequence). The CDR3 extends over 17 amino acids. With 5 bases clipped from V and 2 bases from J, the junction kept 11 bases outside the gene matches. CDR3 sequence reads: CASSSRPRGQGAYEQYF. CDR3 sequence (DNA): TGTGCCAGTAGTTCGAGACCAAGGGGACAGGGGGCCTACGAGCAGTACTTC.

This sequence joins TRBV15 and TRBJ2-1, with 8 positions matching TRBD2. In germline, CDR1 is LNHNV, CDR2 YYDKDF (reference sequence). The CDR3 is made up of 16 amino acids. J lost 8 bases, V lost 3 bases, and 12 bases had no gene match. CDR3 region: CATSSERREGQDEQFF. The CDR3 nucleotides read TGTGCCACCAGCAGCGAACGACGGGAGGGCCAAGATGAGCAGTTCTTC.

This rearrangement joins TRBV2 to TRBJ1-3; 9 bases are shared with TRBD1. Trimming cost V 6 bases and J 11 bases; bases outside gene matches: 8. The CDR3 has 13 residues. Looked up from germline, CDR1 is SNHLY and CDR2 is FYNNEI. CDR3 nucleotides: TGTGCCAGCAGCCCAGGACAGGGGTTTTCCATATATTTT. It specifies CASSPGQGFSIYF.

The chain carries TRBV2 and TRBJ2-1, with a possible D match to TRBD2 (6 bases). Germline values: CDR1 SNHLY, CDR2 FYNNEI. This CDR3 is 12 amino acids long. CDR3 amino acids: CASSGPYNEQFF. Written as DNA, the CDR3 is TGTGCTAGTAGCGGCCCCTACAATGAGCAGTTCTTC.

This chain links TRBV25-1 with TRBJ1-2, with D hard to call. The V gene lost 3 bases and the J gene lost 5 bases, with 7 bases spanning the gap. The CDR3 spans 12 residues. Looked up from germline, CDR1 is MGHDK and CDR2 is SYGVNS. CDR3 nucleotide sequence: TGTGCCAGCAGTGAGCCGTTTTATGGCTACACCTTC. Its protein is CASSEPFYGYTF.

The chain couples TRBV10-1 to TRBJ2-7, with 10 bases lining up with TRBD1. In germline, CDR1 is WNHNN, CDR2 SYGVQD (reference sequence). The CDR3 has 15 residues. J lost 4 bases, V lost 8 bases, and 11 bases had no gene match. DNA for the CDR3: TGCGCCAGCCGAGACGGACAGGGGGATGAATACGAGCAGTACTTC. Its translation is CASRDGQGDEYEQYF.

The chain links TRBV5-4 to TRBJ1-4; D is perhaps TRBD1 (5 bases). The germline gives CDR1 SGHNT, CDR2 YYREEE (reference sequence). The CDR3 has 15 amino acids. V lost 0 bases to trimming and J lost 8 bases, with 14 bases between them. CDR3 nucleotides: TGTGCCAGCAGCTTGGAGGCAGGGACGGGAGAAAAACTGTTTTTT. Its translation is CASSLEAGTGEKLFF.

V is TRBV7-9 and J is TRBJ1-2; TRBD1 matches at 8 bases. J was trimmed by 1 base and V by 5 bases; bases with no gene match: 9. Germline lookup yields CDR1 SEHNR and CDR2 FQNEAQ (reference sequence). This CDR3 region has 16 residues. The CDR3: CASSPSGDRYNYGYTF. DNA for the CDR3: TGTGCCAGCAGCCCCTCCGGGGACAGGTATAACTATGGCTACACCTTC. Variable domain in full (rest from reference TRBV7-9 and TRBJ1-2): DTGVSQNPRHKITKRGQNVTFRCDPISEHNRLYWYRQTLGQGPEFLTYFQNEAQLEKSRLLSDRFSAERPKGSFSTLEIQRTEQGDSAMYLCASSPSGDRYNYGYTFGSGTRLTVV.

CDR3 nucleotide sequence: TGCGCCAGCAGCCCCACGGGGGGGAGGTCCTACGAGCAGTACTTC. It specifies CASSPTGGRSYEQYF. V and J are TRBV4-3 and TRBJ2-7, with 8 bases identical to TRBD2. CDR3 length: 15 residues. The germline V gene encodes CDR1 LGHNA and CDR2 YSLEER. J was trimmed by 1 base and V by 4 bases; bases with no gene match: 6.

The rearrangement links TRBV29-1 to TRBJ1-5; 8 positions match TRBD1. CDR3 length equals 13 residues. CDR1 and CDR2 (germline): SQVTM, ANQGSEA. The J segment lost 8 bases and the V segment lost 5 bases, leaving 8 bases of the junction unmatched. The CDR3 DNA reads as TGCAGCGTTCGACAGGGGCTGAGGGAGCCCCAGCATTTT. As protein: CSVRQGLREPQHF.

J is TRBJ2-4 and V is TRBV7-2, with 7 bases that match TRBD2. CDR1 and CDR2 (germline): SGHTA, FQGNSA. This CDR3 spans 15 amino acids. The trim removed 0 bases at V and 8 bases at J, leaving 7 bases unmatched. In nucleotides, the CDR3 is TGTGCCAGCAGCTTAGCGGGGGGGTTATCGGACATTCAGTACTTC. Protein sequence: CASSLAGGLSDIQYF. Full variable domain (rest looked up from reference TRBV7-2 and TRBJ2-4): GAGVSQSPSNKVTEKGKDVELRCDPISGHTALYWYRQSLGQGLEFLIYFQGNSAPDKSGLPSDRFSAERTGGSVSTLTIQRTQQEDSAVYLCASSLAGGLSDIQYFGAGTRLSVL.

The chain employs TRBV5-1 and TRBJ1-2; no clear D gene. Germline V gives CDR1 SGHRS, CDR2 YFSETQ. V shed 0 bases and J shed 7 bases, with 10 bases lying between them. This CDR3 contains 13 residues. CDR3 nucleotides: TGCGCCAGCAGCTTGGAAGGGAATATTGGCTACACCTTC. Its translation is CASSLEGNIGYTF.

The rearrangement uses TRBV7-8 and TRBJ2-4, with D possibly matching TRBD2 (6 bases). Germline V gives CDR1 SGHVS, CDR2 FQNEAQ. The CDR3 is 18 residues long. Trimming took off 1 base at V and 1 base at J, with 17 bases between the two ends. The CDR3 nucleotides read TGTGCCAGCAGCTTAGGAAGAGGAGGGGATAGGGCCAAAAACATTCAGTACTTC. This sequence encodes CASSLGRGGDRAKNIQYF.

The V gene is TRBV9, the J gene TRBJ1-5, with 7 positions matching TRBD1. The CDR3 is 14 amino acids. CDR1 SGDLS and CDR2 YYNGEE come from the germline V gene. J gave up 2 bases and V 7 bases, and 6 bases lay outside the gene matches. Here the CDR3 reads CASARTGGNQPQHF. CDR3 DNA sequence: TGTGCCAGCGCCAGGACAGGAGGCAATCAGCCCCAGCATTTT.

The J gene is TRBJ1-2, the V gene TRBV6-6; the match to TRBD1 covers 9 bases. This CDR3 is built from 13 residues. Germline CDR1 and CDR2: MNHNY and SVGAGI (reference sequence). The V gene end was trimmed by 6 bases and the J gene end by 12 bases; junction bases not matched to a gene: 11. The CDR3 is CASSASLTGGDTF. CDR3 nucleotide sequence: TGTGCCAGCAGCGCCAGCCTGACAGGGGGTGACACCTTC.

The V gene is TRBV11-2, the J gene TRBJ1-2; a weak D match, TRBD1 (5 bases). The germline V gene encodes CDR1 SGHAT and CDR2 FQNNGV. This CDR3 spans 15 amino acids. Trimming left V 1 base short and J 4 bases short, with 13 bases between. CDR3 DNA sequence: TGTGCCAGCAGCTTAGGACAGCCGGGCAGCTATGGCTACACCTTC. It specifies CASSLGQPGSYGYTF. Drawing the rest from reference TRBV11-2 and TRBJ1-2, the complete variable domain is EAGVAQSPRYKIIEKRQSVAFWCNPISGHATLYWYQQILGQGPKLLIQFQNNGVVDDSQLPKDRFSAERLKGVDSTLKIQPAKLEDSAVYLCASSLGQPGSYGYTFGSGTRLTVV.

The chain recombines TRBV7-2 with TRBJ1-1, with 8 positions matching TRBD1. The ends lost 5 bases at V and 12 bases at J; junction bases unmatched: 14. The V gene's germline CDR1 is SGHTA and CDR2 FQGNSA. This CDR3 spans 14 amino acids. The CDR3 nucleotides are TGTGCCAGCAGCCCCAGTCCAGGGGGCTATGGGTCTTTCTTT. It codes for CASSPSPGGYGSFF.

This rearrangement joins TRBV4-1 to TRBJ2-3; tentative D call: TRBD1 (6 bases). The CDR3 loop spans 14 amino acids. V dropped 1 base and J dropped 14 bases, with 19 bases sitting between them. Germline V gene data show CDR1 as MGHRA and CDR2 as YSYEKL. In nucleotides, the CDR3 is TGCGCCAGCAGCCAAGTCCCTGGAGCAGGGGTTGGGTATTTT. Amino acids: CASSQVPGAGVGYF.

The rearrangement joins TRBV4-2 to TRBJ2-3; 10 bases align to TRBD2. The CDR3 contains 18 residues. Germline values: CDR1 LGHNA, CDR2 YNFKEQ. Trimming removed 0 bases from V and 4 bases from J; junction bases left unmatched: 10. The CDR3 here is CASSQEVLAGEPSDTQYF. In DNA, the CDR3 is TGTGCCAGCAGCCAAGAAGTGCTAGCGGGGGAGCCCTCAGATACGCAGTATTTT.

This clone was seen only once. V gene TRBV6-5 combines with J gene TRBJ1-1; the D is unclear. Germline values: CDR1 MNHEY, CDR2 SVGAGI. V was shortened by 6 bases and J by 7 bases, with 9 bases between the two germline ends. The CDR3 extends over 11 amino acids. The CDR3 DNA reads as TGTGCCAGCAGAAAACACGATGAAGCTTTCTTT. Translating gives CASRKHDEAFF.

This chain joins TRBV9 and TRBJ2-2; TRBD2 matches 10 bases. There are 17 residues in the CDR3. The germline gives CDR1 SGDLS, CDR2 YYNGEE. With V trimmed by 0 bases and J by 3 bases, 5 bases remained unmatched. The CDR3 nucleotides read TGTGCCAGCAGCGTAGCGAGACTAGCGGGCGACACCGGGGAGCTGTTTTTT. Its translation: CASSVARLAGDTGELFF.